This T cell receptor beta chain comes out of a study of T-cell reconstitution after alpha-beta-depleted transplantation in children (dated by TCRdb to the mid-2010s). About the investigation overall: T-cell immune reconstitution after TCRalphabeta/CD19-depleted allogeneic hematopoietic cell transplantation in children was quantitatively tracked in the study by means of TCR repertoire profiling.

The sample's treatment or condition label is to be understood as: allogeneic hematopoietic cell transplantation with graft depleted of TCRalphabeta T cells and CD19 B cells. The children who served as transplant recipients had been given grafts of TCRalphabeta/CD19-depleted allogeneic hematopoietic cells. Inclusive of the bounding cysteine and phenylalanine, the CDR3 is 17 residues long. The entry retains the CDR3 DNA only, 51 bases that are in frame from base 1. V is pruned by 1 base and J by 5 bases, leaving 11 bases of the junction without a gene match. In the germline V gene, CDR1 corresponds to MGHRA and CDR2 to YSYEKL. General findings and caveats noted by the study authors: Over the following months the frequencies of hyperexpanded clones went down, and after one year T-cell counts and TCRbeta diversity were mostly credited to newly produced T cells. In some patients, the high TCRbeta diversity seen at day 60 was put down to recipient T cells and intrathymic progenitors that had survived conditioning. About two months after transplant, the apparently early recovery of alphabetaT-cell counts reportedly depended on just several hundred clones that had expanded rapidly and came from non-depleted graft cells.

Libraries were built with PCR. The sequencer listed for this sample is Illumina HiSeq 2500. TCR libraries were prepared with molecular barcoding, using unique molecular identifiers to normalize TCRbeta repertoire quantification. TCRdb took the public reads, trimmed them with fastp at Q25, ran MiXCR for clone calling and kept in-frame beta chains. Under each unique CDR3 protein, matching rows form one entry showing the most common genes and DNA. The sample includes fewer than 500,000 distinct CDR3 sequences, with roughly two fifths observed a single time. The ten most abundant clones make up 27% of the sample. This clonotype was counted ten times or more. Its antigen is unknown. Base qualities are not at hand, and no much larger clone is one base apart.

This TCR came from a girl under 10 years old with aplastic anemia, due to receive a stem cell transplant. Sequences were derived from PBMCs, sampled before TCRalphabeta/CD19-depleted stem cell transplant. Here the chain combines TRBV4-1 and TRBJ2-3, with 8 middle bases fitting TRBD2. CDR3 loop: CASSQVGRSGKRDTQYF. The DNA is as follows: TGCGCCAGCAGCCAAGTCGGGCGTAGCGGGAAGCGAGATACGCAGTATTTT.